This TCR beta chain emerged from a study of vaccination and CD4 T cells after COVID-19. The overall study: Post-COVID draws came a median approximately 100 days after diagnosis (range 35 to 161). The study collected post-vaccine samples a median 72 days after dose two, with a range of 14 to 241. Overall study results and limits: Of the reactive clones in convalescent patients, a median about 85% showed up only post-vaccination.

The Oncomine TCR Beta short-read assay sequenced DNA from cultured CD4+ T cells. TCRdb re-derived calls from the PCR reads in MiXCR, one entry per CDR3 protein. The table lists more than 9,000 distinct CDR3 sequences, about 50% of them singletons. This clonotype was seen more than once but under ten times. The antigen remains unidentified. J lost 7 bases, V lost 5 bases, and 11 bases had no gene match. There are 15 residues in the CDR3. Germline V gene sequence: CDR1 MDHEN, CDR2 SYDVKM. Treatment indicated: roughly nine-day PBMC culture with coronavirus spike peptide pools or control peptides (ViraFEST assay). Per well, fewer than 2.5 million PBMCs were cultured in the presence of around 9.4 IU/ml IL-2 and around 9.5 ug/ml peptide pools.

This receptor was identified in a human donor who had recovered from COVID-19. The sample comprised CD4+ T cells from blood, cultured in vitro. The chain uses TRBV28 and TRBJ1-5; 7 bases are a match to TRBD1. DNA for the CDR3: TGTGCCAGCAGTATTCGGTGGCAGGGGGGCCAGCCCCAGCATTTT. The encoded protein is CASSIRWQGGQPQHF.